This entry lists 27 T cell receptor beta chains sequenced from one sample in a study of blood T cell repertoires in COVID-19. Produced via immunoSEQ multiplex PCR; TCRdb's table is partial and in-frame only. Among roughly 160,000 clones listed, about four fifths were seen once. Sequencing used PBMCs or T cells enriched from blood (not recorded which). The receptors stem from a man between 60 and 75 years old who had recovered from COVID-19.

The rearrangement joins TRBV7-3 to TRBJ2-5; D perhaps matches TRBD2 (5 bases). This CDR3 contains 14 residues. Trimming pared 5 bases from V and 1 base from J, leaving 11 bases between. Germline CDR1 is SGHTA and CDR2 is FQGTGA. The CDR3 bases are TGTGCCAGCAGCCCCGGCGGGCCCCAAGAGACCCAGTACTTC. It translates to CASSPGGPQETQYF.

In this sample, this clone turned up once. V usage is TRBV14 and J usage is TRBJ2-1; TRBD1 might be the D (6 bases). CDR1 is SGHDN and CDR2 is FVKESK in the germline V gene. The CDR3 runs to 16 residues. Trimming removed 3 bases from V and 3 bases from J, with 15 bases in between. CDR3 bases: TGTGCCAGCAGCCAGACCGGACAGTTTCTCTACAATGAGCAGTTCTTC. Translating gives CASSQTGQFLYNEQFF.

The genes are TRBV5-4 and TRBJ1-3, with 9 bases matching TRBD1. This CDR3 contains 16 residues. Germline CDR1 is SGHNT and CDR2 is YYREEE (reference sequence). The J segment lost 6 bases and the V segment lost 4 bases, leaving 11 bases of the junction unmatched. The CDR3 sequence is CASSHAATGGLNTIYF. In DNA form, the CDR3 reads TGTGCCAGCAGCCACGCAGCGACAGGGGGACTAAACACCATATATTTT.

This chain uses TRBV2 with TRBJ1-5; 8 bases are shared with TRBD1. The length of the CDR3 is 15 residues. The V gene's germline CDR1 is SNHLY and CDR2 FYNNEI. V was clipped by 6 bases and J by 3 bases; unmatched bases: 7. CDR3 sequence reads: CASRQGVKDNQPQHF. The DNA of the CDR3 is TGTGCCAGCAGACAGGGGGTGAAGGACAATCAGCCCCAGCATTTT.

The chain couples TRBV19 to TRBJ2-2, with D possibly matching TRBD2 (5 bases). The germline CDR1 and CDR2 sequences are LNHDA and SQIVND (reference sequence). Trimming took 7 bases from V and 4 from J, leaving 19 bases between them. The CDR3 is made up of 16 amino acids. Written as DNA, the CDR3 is TGTGCCAGTACCTCCCCTAGTGGGAGTGGCACCGGGGAGCTGTTTTTT. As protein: CASTSPSGSGTGELFF.

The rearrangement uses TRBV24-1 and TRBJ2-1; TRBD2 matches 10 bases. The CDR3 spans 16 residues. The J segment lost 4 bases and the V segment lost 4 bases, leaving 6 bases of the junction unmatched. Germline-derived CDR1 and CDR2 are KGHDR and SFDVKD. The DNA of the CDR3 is TGTGCCACCAGTGACGCGGGACTAGCGACTTACAATGAGCAGTTCTTC. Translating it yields CATSDAGLATYNEQFF.

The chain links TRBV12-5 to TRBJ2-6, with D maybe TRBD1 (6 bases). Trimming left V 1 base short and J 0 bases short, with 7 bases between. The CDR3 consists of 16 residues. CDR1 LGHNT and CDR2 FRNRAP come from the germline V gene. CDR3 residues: CASGLAQGSGANVLTF. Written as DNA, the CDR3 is TGTGCTAGTGGTTTGGCACAGGGCTCTGGGGCCAACGTCCTGACTTTC.

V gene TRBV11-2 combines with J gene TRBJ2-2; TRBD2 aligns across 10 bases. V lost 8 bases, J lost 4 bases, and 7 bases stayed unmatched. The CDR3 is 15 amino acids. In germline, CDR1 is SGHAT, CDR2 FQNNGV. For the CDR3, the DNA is TGTGCCAGCGCTAGCGGGGGCCGGGGCACCGGGGAGCTGTTTTTT. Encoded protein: CASASGGRGTGELFF.

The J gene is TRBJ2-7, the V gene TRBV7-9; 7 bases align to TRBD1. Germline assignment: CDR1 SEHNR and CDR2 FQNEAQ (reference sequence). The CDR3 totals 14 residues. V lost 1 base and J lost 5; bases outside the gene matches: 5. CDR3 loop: CASSLGRDSHEQYF. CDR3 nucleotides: TGTGCCAGCAGCTTAGGTCGGGACAGCCACGAGCAGTACTTC.

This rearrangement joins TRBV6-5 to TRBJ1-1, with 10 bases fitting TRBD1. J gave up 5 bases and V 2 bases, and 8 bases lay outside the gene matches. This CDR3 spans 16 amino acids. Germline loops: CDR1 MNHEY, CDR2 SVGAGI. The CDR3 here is CASSYAGQGVGTEAFF. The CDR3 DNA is TGTGCCAGCAGTTACGCTGGACAGGGGGTAGGGACTGAAGCTTTCTTT.

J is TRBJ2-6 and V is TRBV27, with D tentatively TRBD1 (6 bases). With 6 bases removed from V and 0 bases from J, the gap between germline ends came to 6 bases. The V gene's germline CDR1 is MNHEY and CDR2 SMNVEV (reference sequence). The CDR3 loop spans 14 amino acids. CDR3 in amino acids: CASSRGSGANVLTF. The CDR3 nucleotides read TGTGCCAGCAGCAGGGGCTCTGGGGCCAACGTCCTGACTTTC.

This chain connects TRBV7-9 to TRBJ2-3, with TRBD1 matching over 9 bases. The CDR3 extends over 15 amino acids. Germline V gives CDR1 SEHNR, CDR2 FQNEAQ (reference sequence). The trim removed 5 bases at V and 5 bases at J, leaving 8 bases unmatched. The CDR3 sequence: CASSGGTGYLDTQYF. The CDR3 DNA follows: TGTGCCAGCAGCGGGGGGACAGGGTACTTAGATACGCAGTATTTT.

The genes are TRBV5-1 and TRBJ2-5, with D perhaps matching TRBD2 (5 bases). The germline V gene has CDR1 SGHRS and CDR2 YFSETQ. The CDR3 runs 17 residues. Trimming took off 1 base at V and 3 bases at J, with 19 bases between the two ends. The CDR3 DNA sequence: TGCGCCAGCAGCTTGCGTCTCTCGTCGCGAGCGGAAGAGACCCAGTACTTC. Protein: CASSLRLSSRAEETQYF.

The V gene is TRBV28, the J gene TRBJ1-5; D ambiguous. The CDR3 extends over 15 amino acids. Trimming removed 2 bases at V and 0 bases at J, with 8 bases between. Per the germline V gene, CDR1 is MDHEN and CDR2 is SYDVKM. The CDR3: CASSLPDNSNQPQHF. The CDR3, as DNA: TGTGCCAGCAGTTTACCCGACAATAGCAATCAGCCCCAGCATTTT.

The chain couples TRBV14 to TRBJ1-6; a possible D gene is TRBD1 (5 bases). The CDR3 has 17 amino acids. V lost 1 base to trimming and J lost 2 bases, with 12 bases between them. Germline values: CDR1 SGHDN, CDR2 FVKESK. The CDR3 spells CASSQVSGPTYNSPLHF. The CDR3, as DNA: TGTGCCAGCAGCCAAGTTTCAGGGCCGACCTATAATTCACCCCTCCACTTT.

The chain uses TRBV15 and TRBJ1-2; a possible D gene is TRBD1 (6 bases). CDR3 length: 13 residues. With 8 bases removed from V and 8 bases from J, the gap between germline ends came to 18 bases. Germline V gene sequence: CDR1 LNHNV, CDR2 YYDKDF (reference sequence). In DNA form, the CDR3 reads TGTGCCACCTCCCCCGGACAGACAATAGGCTACACCTTC. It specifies CATSPGQTIGYTF. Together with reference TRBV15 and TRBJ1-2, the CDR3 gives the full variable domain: DAMVIQNPRYQVTQFGKPVTLSCSQTLNHNVMYWYQQKSSQAPKLLFHYYDKDFNNEADTPDNFQSRRPNTSFCFLDIRSPGLGDTAMYLCATSPGQTIGYTFGSGTRLTVV.

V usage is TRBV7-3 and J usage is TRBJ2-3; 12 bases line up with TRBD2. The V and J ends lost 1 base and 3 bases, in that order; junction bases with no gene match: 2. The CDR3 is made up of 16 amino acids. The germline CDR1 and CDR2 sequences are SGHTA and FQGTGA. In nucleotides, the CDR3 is TGTGCCAGCAGCTTAAGGGGACTAGCGGGTACAGATACGCAGTATTTT. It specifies CASSLRGLAGTDTQYF.

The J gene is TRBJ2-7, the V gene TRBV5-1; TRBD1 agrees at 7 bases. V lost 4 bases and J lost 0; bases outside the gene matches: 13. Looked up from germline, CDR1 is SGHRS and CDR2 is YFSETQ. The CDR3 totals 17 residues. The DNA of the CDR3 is TGCGCCAGCAGCCTTCAAAGGACAGGAACTAGCTCCTACGAGCAGTACTTC. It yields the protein CASSLQRTGTSSYEQYF.

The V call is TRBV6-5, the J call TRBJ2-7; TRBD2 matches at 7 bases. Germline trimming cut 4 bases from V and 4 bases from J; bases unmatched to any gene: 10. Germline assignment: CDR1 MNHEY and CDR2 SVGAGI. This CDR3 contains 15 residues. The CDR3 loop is CASSSPGGPPYEQYF. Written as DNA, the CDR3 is TGTGCCAGCAGTTCCCCGGGAGGCCCCCCGTACGAGCAGTACTTC.

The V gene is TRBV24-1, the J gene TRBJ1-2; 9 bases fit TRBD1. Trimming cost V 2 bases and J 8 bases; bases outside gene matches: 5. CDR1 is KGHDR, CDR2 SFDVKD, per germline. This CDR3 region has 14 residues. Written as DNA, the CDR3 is TGTGCCACCAGTGATTCCTGGACAGGGGACGGCTACACCTTC. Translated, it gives CATSDSWTGDGYTF.

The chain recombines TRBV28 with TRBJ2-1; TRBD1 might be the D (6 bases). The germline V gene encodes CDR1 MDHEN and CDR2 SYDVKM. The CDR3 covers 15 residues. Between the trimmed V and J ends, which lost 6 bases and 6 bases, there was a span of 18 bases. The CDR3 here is CASRDLDRSVNEQFF. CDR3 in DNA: TGTGCCAGCAGGGATTTAGACAGGTCGGTCAATGAGCAGTTCTTC.

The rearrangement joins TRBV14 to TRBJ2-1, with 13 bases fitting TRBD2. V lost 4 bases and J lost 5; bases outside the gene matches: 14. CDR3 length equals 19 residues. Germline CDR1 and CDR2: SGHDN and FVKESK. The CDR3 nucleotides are TGTGCCAGCAGCCCCTGGGCCCGCGCGACTAGCGGGAGGAACAATGAGCAGTTCTTC. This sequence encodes CASSPWARATSGRNNEQFF.

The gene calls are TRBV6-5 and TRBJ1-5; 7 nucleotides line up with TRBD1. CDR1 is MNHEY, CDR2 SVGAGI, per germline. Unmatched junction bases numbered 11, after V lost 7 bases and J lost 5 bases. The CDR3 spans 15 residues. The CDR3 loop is CASKQGRGSDQPQHF. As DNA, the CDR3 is TGTGCCAGCAAGCAGGGCAGGGGGTCTGATCAGCCCCAGCATTTT.

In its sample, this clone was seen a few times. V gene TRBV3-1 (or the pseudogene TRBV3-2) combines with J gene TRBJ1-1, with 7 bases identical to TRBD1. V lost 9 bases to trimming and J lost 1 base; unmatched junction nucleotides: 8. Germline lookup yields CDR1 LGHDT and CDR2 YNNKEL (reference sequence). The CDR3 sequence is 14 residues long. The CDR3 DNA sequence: TGTGCCAGTCGAAGGGGGGACAGGAACACTGAAGCTTTCTTT. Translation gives CASRRGDRNTEAFF.

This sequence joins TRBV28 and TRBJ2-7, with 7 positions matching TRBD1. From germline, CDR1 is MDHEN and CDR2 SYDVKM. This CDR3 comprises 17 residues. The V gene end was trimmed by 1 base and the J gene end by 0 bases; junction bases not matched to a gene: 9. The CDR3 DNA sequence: TGTGCCAGCAGTTTATTACAGGGGCCCTTGAGCTCCTACGAGCAGTACTTC. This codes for CASSLLQGPLSSYEQYF.

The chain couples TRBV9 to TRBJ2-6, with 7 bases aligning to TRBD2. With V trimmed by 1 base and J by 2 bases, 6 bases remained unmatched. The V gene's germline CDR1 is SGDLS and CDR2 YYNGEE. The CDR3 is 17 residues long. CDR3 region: CASSVRGRATGANVLTF. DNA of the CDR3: TGTGCCAGCAGCGTACGGGGGAGGGCTACTGGGGCCAACGTCCTGACTTTC.

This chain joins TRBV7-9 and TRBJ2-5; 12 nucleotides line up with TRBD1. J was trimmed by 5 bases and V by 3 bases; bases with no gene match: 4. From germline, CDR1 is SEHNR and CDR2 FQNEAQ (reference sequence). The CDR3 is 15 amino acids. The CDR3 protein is CASSFGTGGEETQYF. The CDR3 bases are TGTGCCAGCAGCTTCGGGACAGGGGGCGAGGAGACCCAGTACTTC.